These T cell receptor beta chains were read from a single sample in a study of technical replicates of blood from several donors. Sequenced by immunoSEQ multiplex PCR; TCRdb stores in-frame clones only, minus some. Of about 75,000 clones listed, about nine tenths are singletons. Sequenced: T cells isolated from PBMCs. Source of these receptors: a human donor in good health. Some clones in this sample may be carry-over from other donors' samples. The CDR3 runs from the conserved cysteine through the conserved F or W. A D gene is named only where the DNA matches it firmly. Clone size is shown for a subset of rows, as once, few, many or a class of expanded clone.

J gene | D gene | V gene | clone size | CDR3 DNA | CDR3 protein
TRBJ2-5 | - | TRBV7-9 | - | TGTGCCAGCAAAGGGTTACTGGGAGGACGAGAGACCCAGTACTTC | CASKGLLGGRETQYF
TRBJ1-1 | - | TRBV11-3 | - | TGTGCCAGCAGCTTAGGCCTGGCGGAGAACACTGAAGCTTTCTTT | CASSLGLAENTEAFF
TRBJ2-2 | - | TRBV19 | - | TGTGCCAGTAGTCCCTACCGGTCAGGGTGGGCGACCGGGGAGCTGTTTTTT | CASSPYRSGWATGELFF
TRBJ1-1 | - | TRBV18 | - | TGTGCCAGCTCACCTGGAGAGAACACTGAAGCTTTCTTT | CASSPGENTEAFF
TRBJ2-3 | TRBD2 | TRBV11-2 | - | TGTGCCAGCAGCTGGGGACTAGCGGGAGAAGATACGCAGTATTTT | CASSWGLAGEDTQYF
TRBJ1-1 | - | TRBV5-6 | - | TGTGCCAGCAGGAGGGGAGGAACTGAAGCTTTCTTT | CASRRGGTEAFF
TRBJ1-1 | - | TRBV2 | - | TGTGCCAGCAGTAGGTCGGCAGGGGCTGAAGCTTTCTTT | CASSRSAGAEAFF
TRBJ2-1 | TRBD1 | TRBV6-1 | - | TGTGCCAGCACCCGGACAGGGTCCTACAATGAGCAGTTCTTC | CASTRTGSYNEQFF
TRBJ2-2 | TRBD2 | TRBV7-9 | - | TGTGCCAGTCCTACTAGCGGGAGGTCGTACACCGGGGAGCTGTTTTTT | CASPTSGRSYTGELFF
TRBJ2-7 | TRBD1 | TRBV18 | - | TGTGCCAGCTCAGACGGGACAGGGGCCTACGAGCAGTACTTC | CASSDGTGAYEQYF
TRBJ2-1 | TRBD2 | TRBV4-1 | - | TGCGCCAGCAGCCAAGATTTGCCCGGGGGGGCTGTGAGCAATGAGCAGTTCTTC | CASSQDLPGGAVSNEQFF
TRBJ1-4 | - | TRBV2 | - | TGTGCCAGCAGTGCGGGAGGTGCAACTAATGAAAAACTGTTTTTT | CASSAGGATNEKLFF
TRBJ2-2 | - | TRBV11-3 | - | TGTGCCAGCAGCCCCCCAGGTAGTTGGGAGCTGTTTTTT | CASSPPGSWELFF
TRBJ2-3 | - | TRBV10-3 | - | TGTGCCATCAGGGGTCGAGAGGAGCATAGCACAGATACGCAGTATTTT | CAIRGREEHSTDTQYF
TRBJ2-5 | TRBD2 | TRBV7-3 | - | TGTGCCAGCAGCCGTGGACTAGCGGGCCAAGAGACCCAGTACTTC | CASSRGLAGQETQYF
TRBJ2-7 | TRBD2 | TRBV7-9 | - | TGTGCCAGCAGCTTAGGCGGGGGGGCCTACGAGCAGTACTTC | CASSLGGGAYEQYF
TRBJ2-6 | - | TRBV7-9 | once | TGTGCCAGCAGCCCCCCCAGGGGTAGGGCCGGCGGGGCCAACGTCCTGACTTTC | CASSPPRGRAGGANVLTF
TRBJ1-1 | - | TRBV28 | - | TGTGCCAGCAGTTCCCCCGGGACATCGAACACTGAAGCTTTCTTT | CASSSPGTSNTEAFF
TRBJ2-7 | TRBD1 | TRBV27 | - | TGTGCCAGCAGTACCGGGACAGGGTCTTACGAGCAGTACTTC | CASSTGTGSYEQYF
TRBJ2-3 | - | TRBV2 | - | TGTGCCAGCAGTGAATACGGGCTAGCTGGTTCAGATACGCAGTATTTT | CASSEYGLAGSDTQYF
TRBJ2-3 | - | TRBV5-1 | - | TGCGCCAGCAGCTCGCTACAAGGGGGGGCTGATACGCAGTATTTT | CASSSLQGGADTQYF